These 3 T cell receptor beta chains were sequenced from one sample in a study of tacrolimus-resistant gene-edited T cells for transplant recipients. Assay used: immunoSEQ multiplex PCR; TCRdb lists only in-frame clones, some missing. Here the sample spans around 720 clones, 45% to 55% being singletons. PBMCs were stimulated less than seven hours with CMV pp65 and IE-1 peptide pools. Electroporation was not applied to the unmodified control products, which were expanded in parallel. Culture with recombinant human IL-7 and IL-15 expanded the enriched CMV-specific T cells. Sequencing was performed on a CMV-specific product grown in culture. The receptors derive from a human donor in good health, a blood donor.

CDR3 loop: CASIGQGARGYTF. Written as DNA, the CDR3 is TGTGCCAGCATCGGCCAGGGGGCGCGCGGCTACACCTTC. The V gene is TRBV6-6, the J gene TRBJ1-2; 8 bases line up with TRBD1. With 7 bases clipped from V and 8 bases from J, the junction kept 9 bases outside the gene matches. The germline CDR1 and CDR2 sequences are MNHNY and SVGAGI (reference sequence). This CDR3 is built from 13 residues.

By proportion, this clone is medium-sized (0.01 to 0.1%). The chain links TRBV5-4 to TRBJ2-2, with 7 nucleotides matching TRBD1. This CDR3 has 16 amino acids. Germline loops: CDR1 SGHNT, CDR2 YYREEE (reference sequence). With 2 bases clipped from V and 2 bases from J, the junction kept 6 bases outside the gene matches. The CDR3 reads CASSFFGTENTGELFF. For the CDR3, the DNA is TGTGCCAGCAGCTTCTTCGGGACAGAAAACACCGGGGAGCTGTTTTTT. Complete variable domain (other parts from reference TRBV5-4 and TRBJ2-2): ETGVTQSPTHLIKTRGQQVTLRCSSQSGHNTVSWYQQALGQGPQFIFQYYREEENGRGNFPPRFSGLQFPNYSSELNVNALELDDSALYLCASSFFGTENTGELFFGEGSRLTVL.

The J gene is TRBJ2-1, the V gene TRBV7-2; tentatively, D is TRBD2 (5 bases). This CDR3 has 14 residues. Germline assignment: CDR1 SGHTA and CDR2 FQGNSA. V shed 5 bases and J shed 6 bases, with 14 bases lying between them. The CDR3 DNA reads TGTGCCAGCAGCCCGATGCCGGGGATCAATGAGCAGTTCTTC. Its translation is CASSPMPGINEQFF.